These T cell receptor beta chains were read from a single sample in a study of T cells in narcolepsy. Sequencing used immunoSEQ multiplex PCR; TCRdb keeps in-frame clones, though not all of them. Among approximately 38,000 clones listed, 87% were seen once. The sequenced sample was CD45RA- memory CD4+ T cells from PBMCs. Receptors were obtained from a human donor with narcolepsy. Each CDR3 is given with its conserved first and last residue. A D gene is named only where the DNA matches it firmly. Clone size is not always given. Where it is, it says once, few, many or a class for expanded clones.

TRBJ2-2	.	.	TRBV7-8	TGTGCCAGCAGCTTAGAATTGTCCGGGGAGCTGTTTTTT	CASSLELSGELFF
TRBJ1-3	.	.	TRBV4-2	TGTGCCAGCAGCCAAGGTCACCTTACAGGGAGATCTGGAAACACCATATATTTT	CASSQGHLTGRSGNTIYF
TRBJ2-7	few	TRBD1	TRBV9	TGTGCCAGCAGCGTAGCCGGACAGGGGGTCTACGAGCAGTACTTC	CASSVAGQGVYEQYF
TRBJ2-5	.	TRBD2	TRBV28	TGTGCCAGCAGTTCCCTAGCGGGAGGGCAAGAGACCCAGTACTTC	CASSSLAGGQETQYF
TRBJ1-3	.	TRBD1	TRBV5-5	TGTGCCAGCAGCACCGGACAGGGGTCTGGAAACACCATATATTTT	CASSTGQGSGNTIYF
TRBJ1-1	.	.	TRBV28	TGTGCCAGCAGCTCCTCAGACCTTATTATGAACACTGAAGCTTTCTTT	CASSSSDLIMNTEAFF
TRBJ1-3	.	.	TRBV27	TGTGCCAGCAGAGACAGCGGAAACACCATATATTTT	CASRDSGNTIYF
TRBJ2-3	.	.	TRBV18	TGTGCCAGCTCACCGGCGGGCGGGGATACGCAGTATTTT	CASSPAGGDTQYF
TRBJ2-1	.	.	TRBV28	TGTGCCAGCAGTCTCGCCCCTACACGGTACAATGAGCAGTTCTTC	CASSLAPTRYNEQFF
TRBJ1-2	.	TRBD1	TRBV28	TGTGCCAGCAGTTTCCGGGACAGGTCGACCTATGGCTACACCTTC	CASSFRDRSTYGYTF
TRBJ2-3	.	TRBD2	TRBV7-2	TGTGCCAGCAGCCCCCAGCAGGGAGGGACGCGGGATACGCAGTATTTT	CASSPQQGGTRDTQYF
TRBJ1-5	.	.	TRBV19	TGTGCCGGGCCCTCCGGACAGTACTTCCCCAATCAGCCCCAGCATTTT	CAGPSGQYFPNQPQHF
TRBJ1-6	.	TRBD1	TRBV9	TGTGCCAGCAGGGGGGACAGCCCGAATTCACCCCTCCACTTT	CASRGDSPNSPLHF
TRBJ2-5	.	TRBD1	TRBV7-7	TGTGCTAGCAGCCCCCAGGGGACAGGGGGGGAGACCCAGTACTTC	CASSPQGTGGETQYF
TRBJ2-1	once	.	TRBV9	TGTGCCAGCAGCCTTACCGGGACAAAGTACAATGAGCAGTTCTTC	CASSLTGTKYNEQFF
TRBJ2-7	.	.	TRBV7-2	TGTGCCAGCAGCTTAGCTGGGACACAGTACTTC	CASSLAGTQYF
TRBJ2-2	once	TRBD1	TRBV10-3	TGTGCCATCAAGGGAAGTGGGGACAGGGGACTTACCGGGGAGCTGTTTTTT	CAIKGSGDRGLTGELFF
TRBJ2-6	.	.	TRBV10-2	TGCGCCAGTCGGGGAGGTGGGGCCAACGTCCTGACTTTC	CASRGGGANVLTF
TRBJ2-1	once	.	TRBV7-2	TGTGCCAGCAGCTTAGGGGTTTACGGCCCGTTCTTC	CASSLGVYGPFF
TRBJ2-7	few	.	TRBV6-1	TGTGCCAGCAGGGGGTCCAGGAGACTCTACGAGCAGTACTTC	CASRGSRRLYEQYF
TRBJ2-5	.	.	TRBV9	TGTGCCAGCAGCGCCCTCGGAGAGACCCAGTACTTC	CASSALGETQYF
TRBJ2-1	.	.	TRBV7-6	TGTGCCAGCAGCTTAGAACTAGGGAGCTACAATGAGCAGTTCTTC	CASSLELGSYNEQFF
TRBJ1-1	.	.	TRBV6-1	TGTGCCAGCACTGTGGGGGGGCGGAACACTGAAGCTTTCTTT	CASTVGGRNTEAFF
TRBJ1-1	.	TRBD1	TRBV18	TGTGCCAGCTCAGAAGCGGGACAGACAGTTGAAGCTTTCTTT	CASSEAGQTVEAFF
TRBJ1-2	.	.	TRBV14	TGTGCCAGCAGCCAAGAAGAGACGTATGGCTACACCTTC	CASSQEETYGYTF
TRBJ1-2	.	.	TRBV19	TGTGCCAGTAGGCCGGGGGGGGGCTATGGCTACACCTTC	CASRPGGGYGYTF
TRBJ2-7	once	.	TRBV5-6	TGTGCCAGCAGCTCAACTAGCTACGAGCAGTACTTC	CASSSTSYEQYF
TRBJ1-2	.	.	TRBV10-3	TGTGCCATCAGTGAGTCGAAGGGGTCTAACTATGGCTACACCTTC	CAISESKGSNYGYTF
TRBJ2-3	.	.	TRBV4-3	TGCGCCAGCAGCCAAGGGGACCTGACGGGCAAAGATACGCAGTATTTT	CASSQGDLTGKDTQYF